Given below is one T cell receptor beta chain in context. Its specificity is unknown. These data come from a study of OX40 agonist ivuxolimab in advanced cancers. Across the study: Given to patients was ivuxolimab, an agonistic anti-OX40 (CD134) antibody. Dose-escalation patients were diagnosed with hepatocellular carcinoma, melanoma, renal cell cancer or head and neck cancer. General observations from the study: In the 0.1 to 3.0 mg/kg range, CD4+ and CD8+ blood T cells had expanded clonally by week 6.

Generated by immunoSEQ multiplex PCR, the TCRdb table keeps only in-frame clones and is missing some. The top ten clones hold 20% to 25% of a sample with about 21,000 clones, approximately 83% of them seen once. The germline V gene has CDR1 SGHDT and CDR2 YYEEEE. The CDR3 is made up of 11 amino acids. Trimming cost V 1 base and J 2 bases, with 0 bases left between them. The origin of this receptor is an adult with an advanced solid tumor such as melanoma, head and neck, liver or kidney cancer. The V call is TRBV5-6, the J call TRBJ1-1; the D is unclear. The sequences come from CD4+ or CD8+ T cells sorted from blood, collected in a trial of the OX40 agonist ivuxolimab. The CDR3 bases are TGTGCCAGCAGCTTGAACACTGAAGCTTTCTTT. It codes for CASSLNTEAFF.